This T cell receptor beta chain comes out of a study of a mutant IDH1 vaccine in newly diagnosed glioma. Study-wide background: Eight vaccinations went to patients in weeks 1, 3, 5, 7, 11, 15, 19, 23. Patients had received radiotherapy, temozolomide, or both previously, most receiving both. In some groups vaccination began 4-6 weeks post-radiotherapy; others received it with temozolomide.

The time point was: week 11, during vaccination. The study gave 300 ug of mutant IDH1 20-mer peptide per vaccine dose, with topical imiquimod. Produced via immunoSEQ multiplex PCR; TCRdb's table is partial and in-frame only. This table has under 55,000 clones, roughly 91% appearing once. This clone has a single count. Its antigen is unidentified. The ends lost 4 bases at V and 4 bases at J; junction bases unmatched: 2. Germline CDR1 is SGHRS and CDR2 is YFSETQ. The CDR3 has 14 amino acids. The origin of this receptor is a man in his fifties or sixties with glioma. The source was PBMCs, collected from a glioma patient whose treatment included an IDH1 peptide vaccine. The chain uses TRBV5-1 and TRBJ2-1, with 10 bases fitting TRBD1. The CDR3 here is CASSQGQGYNEQFF. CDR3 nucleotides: TGCGCCAGCAGCCAGGGACAGGGGTACAATGAGCAGTTCTTC.